This TCR beta chain was identified during a study of blood T cell repertoires in COVID-19. The CDR3 consists of 11 residues. V lost 6 bases and J lost 4, with 7 bases in between. Germline V gene lookup returns CDR1 DFQATT and CDR2 SNEGSKA (reference sequence). The data were produced by immunoSEQ multiplex PCR, yet TCRdb's version contains in-frame clones alone and is incomplete. The repertoire consists of about 360,000 clones, with about four fifths occurring once and the leading ten covering about 3%. The rearrangement uses TRBV20-1 and TRBJ2-1; no reliable D call. Sequencing used peripheral blood. The source is a man aged 25 to 45 with active or convalescent COVID-19. The CDR3 region has the DNA TGCAGTGCGAGACAATACAATGAGCAGTTCTTC. It yields the protein CSARQYNEQFF.